The 5 T cell receptor beta chains below were found in one sample sequenced in a study of CD8+ T cells in alopecia areata. RNA, once extracted, was reverse transcribed into cDNA for use as the sequencing template. Clones were read by immunoSEQ multiplex PCR, and TCRdb kept only the in-frame ones, dropping some. The sample yields about 110,000 clones, around 59% seen once. Input material: CD8+ T cells sorted from blood. The receptors were sampled from a human donor in good health.

On this clone: One end of the junction does not line up with germline, which may come from a read error. The chain combines TRBV10-2 with TRBJ2-4, with unresolved D. Germline V gives CDR1 WSHSY, CDR2 SAAADI. The CDR3 spans 13 residues. CDR3 sequence (DNA): TGCGCCAGCAGTGAGTTGGGTCCTCCCCCCCGAACGTTC. Translated: CASSELGPPPRTF.

The V call is TRBV9, the J call TRBJ2-7, with D maybe TRBD1 (5 bases). CDR1 is SGDLS, CDR2 YYNGEE, per germline. Trimming left V 0 bases short and J 5 bases short, with 9 bases between. The length of the CDR3 is 13 residues. The CDR3 here is CASSVDDRDEQYF. The CDR3 DNA reads TGTGCCAGCAGCGTAGATGACAGAGACGAGCAGTACTTC.

Points on this clone: Additional DNA sequences in this sample encode the identical CDR3. The chain employs TRBV18 and TRBJ2-1, with a possible D match to TRBD2 (5 bases). Trimming pared 3 bases from V and 0 bases from J, leaving 6 bases between. The CDR3 loop spans 14 amino acids. Germline CDR1 and CDR2: KGHSH and LQKENI. The CDR3, as DNA: TGTGCCAGCTCACCGACTACCTCCTACAATGAGCAGTTCTTC. Protein product: CASSPTTSYNEQFF.

The chain is built from TRBV5-6 and TRBJ2-7; D may be TRBD2 (5 bases). Germline V CDR1 and CDR2: SGHDT, YYEEEE. This CDR3 has 15 residues. Trimming removed 0 bases from V and 1 base from J, with 11 bases in between. CDR3 coding DNA: TGTGCCAGCAGCTTGGGAGCCAGGAGGTCCTACGAGCAGTACTTC. It specifies CASSLGARRSYEQYF.

The gene calls are TRBV9 and TRBJ2-7; no firm D call. Germline V gives CDR1 SGDLS, CDR2 YYNGEE. V lost 0 bases and J lost 2, with 9 bases in between. This CDR3 is 14 amino acids long. This chain's CDR3 is CASSVGSATYEQYF. As DNA, the CDR3 is TGTGCCAGCAGCGTAGGGAGCGCGACCTACGAGCAGTACTTC.